The rows below give T cell receptor beta chains drawn from one sample of a study of blood T cell repertoires in COVID-19. Some clones are missing from TCRdb's copy, which holds only in-frame ones; the method was immunoSEQ multiplex PCR. The data contain over 100,000 clones, roughly 80% of them singletons. What was sequenced was peripheral blood. The receptors originated from a man aged 55 to 70 with active or convalescent COVID-19. Both conserved end residues are part of each CDR3.

v_call: TRBV11-2; cdr3_length: 14; cdr3_aa: CASSFGGDYNEQFF
v_call: TRBV2; cdr3_length: 11; cdr3_aa: CASRAESEAFF
v_call: TRBV11-3; cdr3_length: 16; cdr3_aa: CASSLYDSGRTDTQYF
v_call: TRBV18; cdr3_length: 15; cdr3_aa: CASSPMSGIQETQYF
v_call: TRBV12-2; cdr3_length: 15; cdr3_aa: CASRQFFATQDTQYF
v_call: TRBV5-4; cdr3_length: 17; cdr3_aa: CASSLYAGARGYNEQFF
v_call: TRBV2; cdr3_length: 14; cdr3_aa: CASTWTSGSHEQFF
v_call: TRBV27; cdr3_length: 16; cdr3_aa: CASSAQGAVGNQPQHF
v_call: TRBV6-1; cdr3_length: 15; cdr3_aa: CASSEAGRQAREQYF
v_call: TRBV11-2; cdr3_length: 16; cdr3_aa: CASSLGDGRGSYEQYF